The 18 T cell receptor beta chains listed next were all sequenced from one sample in a study of T-cell reconstitution after alpha-beta-depleted transplantation in children. Molecular barcoding with unique molecular identifiers was used for the TCRbeta library. TCRdb independently ran MiXCR on the PCR reads; one entry per CDR3 protein. The data hold approximately 1,000,000 distinct CDR3 sequences, with about 31% observed a single time. Sample: PBMCs, mostly from graft donor cells, taken 360 days after TCRalphabeta/CD19-depleted stem cell transplant. Every receptor here comes from a boy under three years old who had a stem cell transplant for SCID, so the T cells may come from the graft donor.

V usage is TRBV15 and J usage is TRBJ2-7; 9 nucleotides match TRBD2. After removal of 2 bases from V and 0 bases from J, the junction contained 2 bases not matched to a gene. Germline assignment: CDR1 LNHNV and CDR2 YYDKDF (reference sequence). The CDR3 has 15 amino acids. CDR3 sequence (DNA): TGTGCCACCAGCAGACTAGCGGGGAGCTCCTACGAGCAGTACTTC. It codes for CATSRLAGSSYEQYF.

The CDR3 coding sequence is TGTGCCAGCAGCTCAGGACCGGGACTCCACGAGCAGTACTTC. Its translation: CASSSGPGLHEQYF. The chain combines TRBV7-3 with TRBJ2-7, with a possible D match to TRBD2 (6 bases). This CDR3 contains 14 residues. Germline V gene sequence: CDR1 SGHTA, CDR2 FQGTGA. Trimming took 4 bases from V and 5 from J, leaving 15 bases between them.

The gene calls are TRBV20-1 and TRBJ2-4; 7 bases are shared with TRBD2. Unmatched junction bases numbered 9, after V lost 2 bases and J lost 2 bases. In germline, CDR1 is DFQATT, CDR2 SNEGSKA (reference sequence). The CDR3 contains 16 residues. The CDR3 is CSARKSAGESKNIQYF. The CDR3 region has the DNA TGCAGTGCTAGAAAATCTGCGGGGGAATCCAAAAACATTCAGTACTTC.

The chain uses TRBV3-1 and TRBJ2-5; possible D gene TRBD2, 5 bases. Germline lookup yields CDR1 LGHDT and CDR2 YNNKEL (reference sequence). CDR3 length: 16 residues. V shed 4 bases and J shed 2 bases, with 17 bases lying between them. CDR3 loop: CASSRRPSLLQETQYF. Here the CDR3 DNA reads TGTGCCAGCAGCCGCAGGCCTAGCCTCTTACAAGAGACCCAGTACTTC.

J is TRBJ2-1 and V is TRBV11-2; 7 nucleotides match TRBD1. CDR1 is SGHAT and CDR2 is FQNNGV in the germline V gene. The CDR3 is 17 amino acids. V was clipped by 4 bases and J by 0 bases; unmatched bases: 9. The CDR3 nucleotides read TGTGCCAGCAGCTCCAGACAGGGTATAACCTCCTACAATGAGCAGTTCTTC. This sequence encodes CASSSRQGITSYNEQFF.

The genes are TRBV10-3 and TRBJ1-1; the D gene is possibly TRBD1 (6 bases). The germline CDR1 and CDR2 sequences are ENHRY and SYGVKD. Trimming stripped 4 bases from V and 8 bases from J, with 14 bases between. This CDR3 region has 13 residues. The DNA for the CDR3 is TGTGCCATCAGTGCGGGACAAAGAGTGGAAGCTTTCTTT. Protein sequence: CAISAGQRVEAFF.

This clonotype was counted between two and nine times. The V gene is TRBV7-2, the J gene TRBJ2-5, with TRBD2 as a possible D gene (6 bases). The germline CDR1 and CDR2 sequences are SGHTA and FQGNSA. V dropped 1 base and J dropped 2 bases, with 8 bases sitting between them. The CDR3 covers 14 residues. The DNA of the CDR3 is TGTGCCAGCAGCTTAGTCCGGGGGCAAGAGACCCAGTACTTC. Its translation is CASSLVRGQETQYF.

The genes are TRBV20-1 and TRBJ2-1, with TRBD1 identical over 7 bases. Germline loops: CDR1 DFQATT, CDR2 SNEGSKA (reference sequence). Trimming at V came to 1 base and at J to 0 bases, leaving 3 bases not matched to a gene. This CDR3 is built from 15 residues. The CDR3 DNA follows: TGCAGTGCTAGAGGGGCAGGGGGCTCCTACAATGAGCAGTTCTTC. This codes for CSARGAGGSYNEQFF.

This clonotype was counted between two and nine times. The rearrangement links TRBV29-1 to TRBJ2-7, with 9 nucleotides matching TRBD1. V lost 6 bases, J lost 3 bases, and 6 bases stayed unmatched. Germline CDR1 reads SQVTM; CDR2 reads ANQGSEA. The CDR3 is 13 residues long. CDR3: CSVGTGTNYEQYF. Written as DNA, the CDR3 is TGCAGCGTCGGGACAGGGACAAACTACGAGCAGTACTTC.

The V gene is TRBV6-2 or TRBV6-3, the J gene TRBJ2-2; tentatively, D is TRBD2 (5 bases). V lost 6 bases, J lost 6 bases, and 35 bases lay in between. The CDR3 runs 21 residues. Germline V gives CDR1 MNHEY, CDR2 SVGEGT. The chain's CDR3 is CASSLISPPLRARKEAGELFF. The CDR3 DNA sequence: TGTGCCAGCAGCCTCATCTCCCCCCCCCTTAGGGCCAGAAAGGAGGCCGGGGAGCTGTTTTTT.

The genes are TRBV10-2 and TRBJ2-1; TRBD1 might be the D (6 bases). The CDR3 consists of 15 residues. The V gene's germline CDR1 is WSHSY and CDR2 SAAADI. Trimming left V 10 bases short and J 6 bases short, with 22 bases between. CDR3: CATSVGQGIINEQFF. The CDR3 nucleotides read TGCGCCACTTCCGTTGGGCAGGGGATTATCAATGAGCAGTTCTTC.

The chain's CDR3 is CASSLEGAPRRDEQFF. The CDR3 nucleotides read TGTGCCAGCAGCTTAGAGGGAGCTCCCCGGAGGGATGAGCAGTTCTTC. This chain joins TRBV11-3 and TRBJ2-1; possible D gene TRBD2, 6 bases. With 0 bases removed from V and 8 bases from J, the gap between germline ends came to 17 bases. The CDR3 is 16 residues long. Germline assignment: CDR1 SGHNT and CDR2 YENEEA.

The table lists this clonotype with a count of one. The CDR3 here is CSASRGNGAFF. The CDR3 coding sequence is TGCAGTGCTAGCAGGGGTAACGGCGCTTTCTTT. V and J are TRBV20-1 and TRBJ1-1, with D possibly being TRBD1 (6 bases). This CDR3 spans 11 amino acids. Germline CDR1 and CDR2: DFQATT and SNEGSKA (reference sequence). V shed 3 bases and J shed 11 bases, with 13 bases lying between them.

This sequence joins TRBV20-1 and TRBJ1-4; no clear D gene. The CDR3 loop spans 14 amino acids. From germline, CDR1 is DFQATT and CDR2 SNEGSKA (reference sequence). V lost 2 bases and J 4 bases, leaving 11 bases between the germline ends. CDR3 sequence (DNA): TGCAGTGCTAGAAAGGTTCCCCTTAATGAAAAACTGTTTTTT. This translates into CSARKVPLNEKLFF.

The chain joins TRBV20-1 to TRBJ2-5, with 7 bases matching TRBD2. Germline assignment: CDR1 DFQATT and CDR2 SNEGSKA (reference sequence). V was pared by 4 bases and J by 3 bases, with 8 bases of the junction left unmatched. The CDR3 has 14 residues. The CDR3 DNA is TGCAGTGCTATGGACGGGGGGTATAAAGAGACCCAGTACTTC. Translation gives CSAMDGGYKETQYF.

This clonotype has a count of ten or more. Sequence at one end of the junction differs from germline and may be a read error. The V call is TRBV27, the J call TRBJ1-5; D uncertain. The CDR3 loop spans 13 amino acids. Per the germline V gene, CDR1 is MNHEY and CDR2 is SMNVEV (reference sequence). The DNA for the CDR3 is TGTGCCAGCAGCTTATCAGGCGGGCAGCCCCAGCATTTT. This gives the protein CASSLSGGQPQHF.

This rearrangement joins TRBV15 to TRBJ2-3; 8 bases are a match to TRBD2. The junction had 15 bases not matched to a gene; V was cut back by 4 bases and J by 3 bases. The germline gives CDR1 LNHNV, CDR2 YYDKDF (reference sequence). The CDR3 has 18 residues. DNA for the CDR3: TGTGCCACCAGCAAACCGGGACTAGTTGGGGCCGAAACAGATACGCAGTATTTT. It translates to CATSKPGLVGAETDTQYF.

The chain carries TRBV4-1 and TRBJ2-3; D remains unclear. The V gene's germline CDR1 is MGHRA and CDR2 YSYEKL. Trimming left V 4 bases short and J 2 bases short, with 10 bases between. The CDR3 contains 14 residues. For the CDR3, the DNA is TGCGCCAGCAGCCCGTTCTTGATCACAGATACGCAGTATTTT. Protein: CASSPFLITDTQYF.